Following are 23 T cell receptor beta chains from one sample sequenced in a study of T cell changes during pregnancy in multiple sclerosis. Some clones are missing from TCRdb's copy, which holds only in-frame ones; the method was immunoSEQ multiplex PCR. The table has 75,000 to 100,000 clones, roughly 91% seen once. The specimen comprised peripheral blood, sampled after pregnancy. The receptors originated from a female donor in good health, enrolled as a control in a pregnancy study.

The V and J genes are TRBV21-1 and TRBJ2-2; TRBD1, the table's D call, lacks a check against the DNA. TRBV21-1 is a recognized pseudogene. The CDR3 is made up of 13 amino acids. CDR3 sequence (DNA): TGTGCCAGCAGCAATAGCAGGGTCGGGGAGCTGTTTTTT. Translated: CASSNSRVGELFF.

The chain joins TRBV7-9 to TRBJ1-2; no definite D call. Germline CDR1 is SEHNR and CDR2 is FQNEAQ (reference sequence). Trimming cost V 3 bases and J 3 bases, with 14 bases left between them. The CDR3 length is 15 residues. The CDR3 DNA reads TGTGCCAGCAGCTTGGGAGGGCCACGCGACTATGGCTACACCTTC. This sequence encodes CASSLGGPRDYGYTF.

The CDR3 reads CASSGTSGGRGETQYF. CDR3 bases: TGTGCCAGCAGTGGGACTAGCGGGGGGCGGGGGGAGACCCAGTACTTC. The chain links TRBV6-6 to TRBJ2-5; 15 bases match TRBD2. Germline V gene data show CDR1 as MNHNY and CDR2 as SVGAGI (reference sequence). J was trimmed by 5 bases and V by 5 bases; bases with no gene match: 6. The CDR3 loop spans 16 amino acids.

V is TRBV2 and J is TRBJ2-7; possible D gene TRBD1, 6 bases. In germline, CDR1 is SNHLY, CDR2 FYNNEI. The CDR3 totals 16 residues. V was trimmed by 2 bases and J by 3 bases, leaving 17 bases between them. This CDR3 reads CASSETPQGEFYEQYF. CDR3 sequence (DNA): TGTGCCAGCAGTGAAACTCCACAGGGAGAGTTCTACGAGCAGTACTTC.

This chain joins TRBV2 and TRBJ1-3, with D possibly being TRBD1 (6 bases). Trimming took off 4 bases at V and 2 bases at J, with 9 bases between the two ends. The CDR3 consists of 14 residues. Per the germline V gene, CDR1 is SNHLY and CDR2 is FYNNEI. The CDR3 loop is CASSGQATGNTIYF. As DNA, the CDR3 is TGTGCCAGCAGTGGACAGGCAACTGGAAACACCATATATTTT.

The chain joins TRBV7-8 to TRBJ2-1; 15 positions match TRBD2. The germline CDR1 and CDR2 sequences are SGHVS and FQNEAQ. CDR3 length: 14 residues. The V segment lost 5 bases and the J segment 11 bases; nucleotides outside the gene matches: 4. This CDR3 is CASSPGTSGGKQFF. Here the CDR3 DNA reads TGTGCCAGCAGCCCAGGGACTAGCGGGGGGAAGCAGTTCTTC.

The chain uses TRBV5-1 and TRBJ1-1, with D possibly being TRBD1 (5 bases). CDR3 size: 14 residues. Germline V gene lookup returns CDR1 SGHRS and CDR2 YFSETQ. Trimming stripped 0 bases from V and 4 bases from J, with 10 bases between. CDR3: CASSLGGDVTEAFF. The CDR3 nucleotides read TGCGCCAGCAGCTTGGGGGGGGACGTCACTGAAGCTTTCTTT.

The chain carries TRBV3-2 and TRBJ2-7; the table's D call TRBD2 went unverified against the DNA. TRBV3-2 is annotated as a pseudogene. The CDR3 length is 9 residues. The CDR3 region has the DNA TGTGCCAGCAGCCAAGGGAGGTACTTC. Translated: CASSQGRYF.

The chain is built from TRBV18 and TRBJ2-5; 7 bases line up with TRBD1. V shed 6 bases and J 0 bases; nucleotides not matched to a gene: 4. The CDR3 spans 14 residues. CDR1 and CDR2 from the germline V gene are KGHSH and LQKENI. In DNA, the CDR3 is TGTGCCAGCTCCAGGGACAGCTACCAAGAGACCCAGTACTTC. Its protein product is CASSRDSYQETQYF.

This clone was seen only once. The CDR3 DNA is TGTGCCAGCAGGGGGACTAGCTTGAACACCGGGGAGCTGTTTTTT. It codes for CASRGTSLNTGELFF. J is TRBJ2-2 and V is TRBV7-2; 9 bases align to TRBD2. V was pared by 6 bases and J by 1 base, with 3 bases of the junction left unmatched. Germline CDR1 SGHTA, CDR2 FQGNSA. This CDR3 has 15 amino acids.

This chain links TRBV4-3 with TRBJ2-5; weak D call: TRBD1 (6 bases). CDR3 length: 15 amino acids. Germline lookup yields CDR1 LGHNA and CDR2 YSLEER. Trimming took 1 base from V and 4 from J, leaving 13 bases between them. The CDR3 sequence: CASSQGGQGGETQYF. The CDR3 bases are TGCGCCAGCAGCCAAGGGGGGCAGGGCGGAGAGACCCAGTACTTC.

V is TRBV6-6 and J is TRBJ1-1; 8 nucleotides line up with TRBD1. CDR1 and CDR2 from the germline V gene are MNHNY and SVGAGI (reference sequence). The CDR3 sequence is 16 residues long. The trim removed 4 bases at V and 3 bases at J, leaving 10 bases unmatched. The CDR3 sequence: CASSSMGQTGDTEAFF. The CDR3, as DNA: TGTGCCAGCAGTTCCATGGGACAGACAGGGGACACTGAAGCTTTCTTT.

The rearrangement uses TRBV7-2 and TRBJ2-7; 10 positions match TRBD2. Unmatched junction bases numbered 7, after V lost 6 bases and J lost 2 bases. The germline gives CDR1 SGHTA, CDR2 FQGNSA. This CDR3 contains 15 residues. The CDR3 protein is CASRAKSGGAYEQYF. For the CDR3, the DNA is TGTGCCAGCAGAGCGAAAAGCGGGGGGGCCTACGAGCAGTACTTC. The complete variable domain, with remaining parts taken from reference TRBV7-2 and TRBJ2-7, reads GAGVSQSPSNKVTEKGKDVELRCDPISGHTALYWYRQSLGQGLEFLIYFQGNSAPDKSGLPSDRFSAERTGGSVSTLTIQRTQQEDSAVYLCASRAKSGGAYEQYFGPGTRLTVT.

A few counts support this clone. The chain links TRBV5-1 to TRBJ1-2; perhaps TRBD1 as D (5 bases). The CDR3 consists of 11 residues. Germline CDR1 is SGHRS and CDR2 is YFSETQ. V was cut by 4 bases and J by 6 bases, with 7 bases left in between. The CDR3 loop is CASSGTDGYTF. DNA of the CDR3: TGCGCCAGCAGCGGGACTGATGGCTACACCTTC.

The rearrangement links TRBV5-6 to TRBJ2-3; no reliable D call. The CDR3 is made up of 12 amino acids. CDR1 and CDR2 (germline): SGHDT, YYEEEE. The V gene lost 0 bases and the J gene lost 4 bases, with 3 bases spanning the gap. The CDR3 here is CASSLGADTQYF. Here the CDR3 DNA reads TGTGCCAGCAGCTTGGGAGCAGATACGCAGTATTTT.

This chain connects TRBV6-5 to TRBJ2-7, with D perhaps matching TRBD2 (5 bases). The V and J ends lost 6 bases and 3 bases respectively, with 12 bases between them. Germline V gives CDR1 MNHEY, CDR2 SVGAGI. This CDR3 is 13 amino acids long. Here the CDR3 DNA reads TGTGCCAGCAGCCCAGGAGCGGTCTACGAGCAGTACTTC. This gives the protein CASSPGAVYEQYF.

This clone was seen only once. The rearrangement uses TRBV27 and TRBJ1-4, with D unclear. Germline V lookup: CDR1 MNHEY, CDR2 SMNVEV (reference sequence). V was shortened by 3 bases and J by 0 bases, with 8 bases between the two germline ends. CDR3 length equals 15 residues. The CDR3 bases are TGTGCCAGCAGTTTGGAGCCTCCAACTAATGAAAAACTGTTTTTT. Its protein product is CASSLEPPTNEKLFF.

J is TRBJ2-3 and V is TRBV6-1; D is perhaps TRBD2 (6 bases). In germline, CDR1 is MNHNS, CDR2 SASEGT. The CDR3 length is 13 residues. The V end lost 6 bases, the J end lost 9 bases, and 16 bases lay between the germline ends. Here the CDR3 reads CASRPSGGGTQYF. The CDR3 DNA reads TGTGCCAGCAGACCATCAGGAGGAGGGACGCAGTATTTT.

The genes are TRBV7-2 and TRBJ2-6; D gene ambiguous. V lost 1 base and J 0 bases, leaving 7 bases between the germline ends. The CDR3 totals 16 residues. The germline CDR1 and CDR2 sequences are SGHTA and FQGNSA. This CDR3 reads CASSLGRYSGANVLTF. The CDR3 bases are TGTGCCAGCAGCTTAGGTCGGTACTCTGGGGCCAACGTCCTGACTTTC.

Judged by abundance, this clone is medium-sized. The limits of the CDR3 on the DNA are not certain, so only TCRdb's listed CDR3 is given. The chain joins TRBV28 to TRBJ1-2; TRBD1, the table's D call, was not compared with the DNA. The CDR3 totals 14 residues, both ends included. From germline, CDR1 is MDHEN and CDR2 SYDVKM. CDR3: CASSTSTGYYGYTF.

This chain uses TRBV2 with TRBJ1-5; unclear D gene. The CDR3 is 13 amino acids. The V gene's germline CDR1 is SNHLY and CDR2 FYNNEI. V was cut by 9 bases and J by 0 bases, with 9 bases left in between. CDR3 DNA sequence: TGTGCCAGTAGACGGGATAGCAATCAGCCCCAGCATTTT. It encodes CASRRDSNQPQHF.

The chain couples TRBV5-6 to TRBJ2-3; D not certain. The length of the CDR3 is 14 residues. From germline, CDR1 is SGHDT and CDR2 YYEEEE. Trimming stripped 4 bases from V and 0 bases from J, with 9 bases between. The CDR3 reads CASSLGRSTDTQYF. For the CDR3, the DNA is TGTGCCAGCAGCCTGGGTCGTAGCACAGATACGCAGTATTTT. Together with reference TRBV5-6 and TRBJ2-3, the CDR3 gives the full variable domain: DAGVTQSPTHLIKTRGQQVTLRCSPKSGHDTVSWYQQALGQGPQFIFQYYEEEERQRGNFPDRFSGHQFPNYSSELNVNALLLGDSALYLCASSLGRSTDTQYFGPGTRLTVL.

V usage is TRBV6-6 and J usage is TRBJ2-3, with a tentative D call TRBD2 (6 bases). The V end was cut by 5 bases, the J end by 6 bases, with 15 bases between. This CDR3 has 14 residues. Looked up from germline, CDR1 is MNHNY and CDR2 is SVGAGI (reference sequence). The CDR3 region has the DNA TGTGCCAGCAGTCGTAGGGACTCCGAGGATACGCAGTATTTT. This sequence encodes CASSRRDSEDTQYF.